Listed below are T cell receptor beta chains from one sample, sequenced in a study of technical replicates of blood from several donors. Profiled with immunoSEQ multiplex PCR; TCRdb holds only in-frame clones, not every one. Of tens of thousands of clones listed, roughly 93% are singletons. Sequenced: T cells isolated from PBMCs. The receptors here all came from a human donor in good health. CDR3s include the opening cysteine and the closing phenylalanine or tryptophan. The order of the fields is D gene, clone size, J gene, V gene, CDR3 protein, CDR3 DNA. A D gene is named only where the DNA matches it firmly. A row's size may be missing; if present it is once, few, many or a size class.

>-|-|TRBJ2-2|TRBV9
CASSVRDFPTGELFF
TGTGCCAGCAGCGTCAGGGACTTCCCCACCGGGGAGCTGTTTTTT
>TRBD2|-|TRBJ2-7|TRBV6-5
CASSYAFRISGNEQYF
TGTGCCAGCAGTTACGCGTTCCGGATTAGCGGGAACGAGCAGTACTTC
>-|-|TRBJ2-1|TRBV6-5
CASGTTRGSYNEQFF
TGTGCCAGCGGAACTACTCGTGGGAGCTACAATGAGCAGTTCTTC
>TRBD2|-|TRBJ2-7|TRBV19
CASSRTSGRGEQYF
TGTGCCAGTAGCCGGACTAGCGGGAGAGGCGAGCAGTACTTC
>-|-|TRBJ2-1|TRBV4-1
CASTVRNEQFF
TGCGCCAGCACGGTTCGCAATGAGCAGTTCTTC
>-|-|TRBJ2-2|TRBV5-1
CASSFTGLRDGELFF
TGCGCCAGCAGCTTCACAGGGCTACGGGACGGGGAGCTGTTTTTT
>TRBD1|-|TRBJ2-3|TRBV9
CASSGDRGESTDTQYF
TGTGCCAGCAGCGGAGACAGGGGAGAATCCACAGATACGCAGTATTTT
>-|-|TRBJ2-7|TRBV28
CASRGAGFYLYEQYF
TGTGCCAGCAGGGGCGCAGGATTCTATCTCTACGAGCAGTACTTC
>-|-|TRBJ1-5|TRBV10-3
CAISVRVDQPQHF
TGTGCCATCAGTGTCCGAGTAGATCAGCCCCAGCATTTT
>TRBD1|-|TRBJ1-1|TRBV7-9
CASSLAPGPRGVWAFF
TGTGCCAGCAGCTTAGCTCCGGGTCCCAGGGGGGTTTGGGCTTTCTTT
>-|-|TRBJ2-7|TRBV7-8
CASSLATGSIYEQYF
TGTGCCAGCAGCTTAGCAACAGGGTCTATTTACGAGCAGTACTTC
>TRBD1|-|TRBJ1-5|TRBV2
CASSDQTGIQPQHF
TGTGCCAGCAGTGATCAGACAGGGATCCAGCCCCAGCATTTT
>TRBD1|-|TRBJ1-2|TRBV28
CASSSRTGGNYGYTF
TGTGCCAGCAGTTCTAGGACAGGGGGCAACTATGGCTACACCTTC
>-|-|TRBJ1-1|TRBV1
CTSSQDHGSQSKAFF
TGCACCAGCAGCCAAGATCACGGGTCCCAGTCAAAGGCGTTCTTT
>TRBD1|-|TRBJ1-1|TRBV4-2
CASSSRQGVEAFF
TGTGCCAGCAGCTCAAGACAGGGCGTTGAAGCTTTCTTT
>TRBD1|-|TRBJ2-7|TRBV5-1
CASSSGQGAYEQYF
TGCGCCAGCAGCTCGGGACAGGGGGCTTACGAGCAGTACTTC
>TRBD2|-|TRBJ2-5|TRBV5-1
CASSLLAGGYQETQYF
TGCGCCAGCAGCTTGCTAGCGGGGGGGTACCAAGAGACCCAGTACTTC
>-|-|TRBJ2-7|TRBV11-2
CASSLGASYEQYF
TGTGCCAGCAGCTTGGGAGCTTCCTACGAGCAGTACTTC
>TRBD1|-|TRBJ2-5|TRBV29-1
CSVTGTGPQETQYF
TGCAGCGTAACCGGGACAGGGCCGCAAGAGACCCAGTACTTC
>TRBD2|-|TRBJ2-1|TRBV29-1
CSVERGGSDEQFF
TGCAGCGTTGAACGGGGGGGGTCCGATGAGCAGTTCTTC
>TRBD1|once|TRBJ1-5|TRBV11-2
CASSLGQSLPGNQPQHF
TGTGCCAGCAGCTTGGGACAGTCTCTCCCGGGCAATCAGCCCCAGCATTTT
>TRBD1|-|TRBJ1-2|TRBV4-1
CASSQYPGDRGNYGYTF
TGCGCCAGCAGCCAATATCCCGGCGACAGGGGAAACTATGGCTACACCTTC